This TCR beta chain was observed in a study of T cell changes during pregnancy in multiple sclerosis. Generated by immunoSEQ multiplex PCR, the TCRdb table keeps only in-frame clones and is missing some. The table includes about 41,000 clones, 89% detected once. The length of the CDR3 is 15 residues. The germline V gene encodes CDR1 GTSNPN and CDR2 SVGIG (reference sequence). Germline trimming cut 2 bases from V and 5 bases from J; bases unmatched to any gene: 6. V gene TRBV30 combines with J gene TRBJ2-5; 12 nucleotides align to TRBD2. The material sequenced was CD4+ T cells from peripheral blood mononuclear cells, taken in the first trimester of pregnancy. The sequence came from a female donor with multiple sclerosis, enrolled in a pregnancy study. DNA of the CDR3: TGTGCCTGGAGTAGACTAGCGGGAGCCGGGGAGACCCAGTACTTC. It encodes CAWSRLAGAGETQYF.